This T cell receptor (beta chain) was retrieved from a study of T cell repertoires in cytomegalovirus infection. About the study: Public TCR beta signature analysis indicated the presence of both CMV infection and matching HLA type.

Germline trimming cut 1 base from V and 8 bases from J; bases unmatched to any gene: 5. This CDR3 region has 14 residues. The germline V gene has CDR1 SGHTA and CDR2 FQGNSA. Study outcomes and limitations: Cumulative frequency of public TCR beta families picked out carriers of CMV plus the relevant HLA.

TCRdb fed the reads into MiXCR, producing one record per CDR3 protein. Among around 490,000 distinct CDR3 sequences listed, approximately 25% were seen once. This clonotype has at least ten counts. Its antigen is currently unknown. The sequence was obtained from a human donor in good health (CMV status not recorded). Some clones in this sample may be carry-over from other donors' samples. The chain uses TRBV7-2 and TRBJ2-1; 7 nucleotides agree with TRBD2. Material: PBMCs. CDR3 amino acids: CASSLGGTKDEQFF. Written as DNA, the CDR3 is TGTGCCAGCAGCTTAGGGGGGACTAAGGATGAGCAGTTCTTC. The full variable domain, completed using reference TRBV7-2 and TRBJ2-1, is GAGVSQSPSNKVTEKGKDVELRCDPISGHTALYWYRQSLGQGLEFLIYFQGNSAPDKSGLPSDRFSAERTGGSVSTLTIQRTQQEDSAVYLCASSLGGTKDEQFFGPGTRLTVL.